Shown below are 23 T cell receptor beta chains from a single sample sequenced in a study of blood T cell repertoires in COVID-19. The table came from immunoSEQ multiplex PCR; TCRdb's copy has only in-frame clones and leaves some out. Among 110,000 to 150,000 clones, around 80% were seen once, and the ten largest hold 5%. Sequencing was carried out using peripheral blood. These receptors originate from a woman in her forties or fifties with acute or convalescent COVID-19.

With regard to this clone: Other DNA sequences of this sample code for an identical CDR3. The V gene is TRBV5-1, the J gene TRBJ2-5; 9 nucleotides line up with TRBD1. This CDR3 region has 15 residues. After removal of 4 bases from V and 0 bases from J, the junction contained 4 bases not matched to a gene. CDR1 and CDR2 from the germline V gene are SGHRS and YFSETQ. The CDR3 protein is CASSPGQGNQETQYF. The CDR3 coding sequence is TGCGCCAGCAGCCCGGGACAGGGAAACCAAGAGACCCAGTACTTC.

V and J are TRBV4-3 and TRBJ2-2, with 8 bases fitting TRBD1. The trim removed 1 base at V and 4 bases at J, leaving 11 bases unmatched. The CDR3 has 18 amino acids. Germline CDR1 reads LGHNA; CDR2 reads YSLEER. The CDR3 DNA sequence: TGCGCCAGCAGCCAAGCGGGACAGGCAGGGGGAGGCACCGGGGAGCTGTTTTTT. Its translation: CASSQAGQAGGGTGELFF.

The chain recombines TRBV7-2 with TRBJ1-2; D call uncertain. Germline-derived CDR1 and CDR2 are SGHTA and FQGNSA. The ends were cut back, 7 bases at V and 3 bases at J, with 18 bases in the middle. This CDR3 is 15 amino acids long. CDR3: CASITFRGTDYGYTF. The CDR3 nucleotides are TGTGCCAGCATCACATTCCGGGGAACGGACTATGGCTACACCTTC.

This rearrangement joins TRBV5-6 to TRBJ2-5; D remains unclear. In germline, CDR1 is SGHDT, CDR2 YYEEEE. The germline V and J ends were trimmed by 0 bases and 1 base, with 10 bases remaining between them. This CDR3 has 15 amino acids. The DNA for the CDR3 is TGTGCCAGCAGCTTGGTAGCAGCTTCCCAAGAGACCCAGTACTTC. It translates to CASSLVAASQETQYF.

The V call is TRBV9, the J call TRBJ1-5; no firm D call. This CDR3 comprises 13 residues. V shed 0 bases and J shed 7 bases, with 8 bases lying between them. Germline V gives CDR1 SGDLS, CDR2 YYNGEE. Written as DNA, the CDR3 is TGTGCCAGCAGCGTAGACGGGTCCCAGCCCCAGCATTTT. Amino acids: CASSVDGSQPQHF.

This clone was picked up one time. The V and J genes are TRBV7-2 and TRBJ1-5; 8 nucleotides align to TRBD1. Germline CDR1 reads SGHTA; CDR2 reads FQGNSA. This CDR3 is built from 16 residues. Unmatched junction bases numbered 11, after V lost 5 bases and J lost 5 bases. CDR3: CASSRMAGGLDQPQHF. DNA for the CDR3: TGTGCCAGCAGCCGTATGGCAGGGGGCTTGGATCAGCCCCAGCATTTT.

The chain combines TRBV2 with TRBJ1-5; TRBD1 might be the D (6 bases). CDR3 length equals 16 residues. Germline lookup yields CDR1 SNHLY and CDR2 FYNNEI. V dropped 4 bases and J dropped 0 bases, with 13 bases sitting between them. The chain's CDR3 is CASSVDRRYSNQPQHF. The DNA for the CDR3 is TGTGCCAGCAGTGTGGACAGACGCTATAGCAATCAGCCCCAGCATTTT.

The genes are TRBV7-2 and TRBJ1-5, with D possibly matching TRBD1 (6 bases). Germline-derived CDR1 and CDR2 are SGHTA and FQGNSA. The CDR3 is made up of 16 amino acids. The V end lost 1 base, the J end lost 8 bases, and 18 bases lay between the germline ends. CDR3 sequence: CASSLEGEMKFEPQHF. The CDR3, as DNA: TGTGCCAGCAGCTTAGAGGGGGAAATGAAGTTTGAGCCCCAGCATTTT. Complete variable domain (other parts from reference TRBV7-2 and TRBJ1-5): GAGVSQSPSNKVTEKGKDVELRCDPISGHTALYWYRQSLGQGLEFLIYFQGNSAPDKSGLPSDRFSAERTGGSVSTLTIQRTQQEDSAVYLCASSLEGEMKFEPQHFGDGTRLSIL.

V gene TRBV6-5 combines with J gene TRBJ1-5; the D is unclear. CDR3 size: 13 residues. V gave up 6 bases and J gave up 4 bases, with 10 bases separating them. Germline V gene lookup returns CDR1 MNHEY and CDR2 SVGAGI. The DNA of the CDR3 is TGTGCCAGCAGCTCCCGTCCTAATCAGCCCCAGCATTTT. Protein sequence: CASSSRPNQPQHF.

The V and J genes are TRBV18 and TRBJ2-7; D unclear. The CDR3 extends over 16 amino acids. The V and J ends lost 3 bases and 1 base respectively, with 16 bases between them. Germline CDR1 and CDR2: KGHSH and LQKENI. The CDR3, as DNA: TGTGCCAGCTCACCGGTACTCGGGTCAGTATCCTACGAGCAGTACTTC. This sequence encodes CASSPVLGSVSYEQYF.

This clone was seen only a few times. The rearrangement joins TRBV29-1 to TRBJ1-2; no clear D gene. There are 13 residues in the CDR3. Germline CDR1 SQVTM, CDR2 ANQGSEA. Trimming took 5 bases from V and 12 from J, leaving 22 bases between them. CDR3 region: CSVKLVLPGWDTF. DNA of the CDR3: TGCAGCGTTAAACTAGTCCTACCGGGGTGGGACACCTTC.

This clone came up once. V and J are TRBV18 and TRBJ2-3; D is perhaps TRBD2 (6 bases). CDR1 is KGHSH and CDR2 is LQKENI in the germline V gene. Trimming cost V 2 bases and J 1 base, with 13 bases left between them. The length of the CDR3 is 16 residues. CDR3 DNA sequence: TGTGCCAGCTCACCATGGGGGGACTGGGGCACAGATACGCAGTATTTT. Protein product: CASSPWGDWGTDTQYF.

The chain carries TRBV13 and TRBJ2-3; 8 nucleotides match TRBD1. Germline V gene data show CDR1 as PRHDT and CDR2 as FYEKMQ (reference sequence). Unmatched junction bases numbered 5, after V lost 0 bases and J lost 3 bases. This CDR3 has 16 amino acids. The CDR3 DNA follows: TGTGCCAGCAGCTTAGGCCACAGGGGGTCGACAGATACGCAGTATTTT. Amino acid sequence: CASSLGHRGSTDTQYF.

This clone appeared a single time. V gene TRBV27 combines with J gene TRBJ2-2; maybe TRBD1 (5 bases). The CDR3 extends over 14 amino acids. The germline CDR1 and CDR2 sequences are MNHEY and SMNVEV (reference sequence). V dropped 3 bases and J dropped 8 bases, with 13 bases sitting between them. In nucleotides, the CDR3 is TGTGCCAGCAGTTTGGACAACTCGGGTGGGGAGCTGTTTTTT. Translated, it gives CASSLDNSGGELFF.

The chain uses TRBV9 and TRBJ2-2, with TRBD1 matching 7 bases. Germline V gives CDR1 SGDLS, CDR2 YYNGEE. Trimming cost V 3 bases and J 4 bases; bases outside gene matches: 6. The CDR3 consists of 15 residues. The CDR3 bases are TGTGCCAGCAGCGCCAGGGGGTCCTCCACCGGGGAGCTGTTTTTT. Protein sequence: CASSARGSSTGELFF. Full variable domain (missing parts from reference TRBV9 and TRBJ2-2): DSGVTQTPKHLITATGQRVTLRCSPRSGDLSVYWYQQSLDQGLQFLIQYYNGEERAKGNILERFSAQQFPDLHSELNLSSLELGDSALYFCASSARGSSTGELFFGEGSRLTVL.

The CDR3 sequence is CASSDRGIIGELFF. In DNA, the CDR3 is TGTGCCAGCTCGGACAGGGGGATCATCGGGGAGCTGTTTTTT. The rearrangement joins TRBV28 to TRBJ2-2; 10 bases are shared with TRBD1. The CDR3 is made up of 14 amino acids. The junction had 7 bases not matched to a gene; V was cut back by 8 bases and J by 7 bases. The germline V gene has CDR1 MDHEN and CDR2 SYDVKM.

Note on this clone: A much larger clone lies one base from this, so it may be a read error. The chain joins TRBV11-3 to TRBJ2-3, with TRBD1 as a possible D gene (5 bases). V lost 2 bases to trimming and J lost 0 bases, with 9 bases between them. The germline CDR1 and CDR2 sequences are SGHNT and YENEEA. The CDR3 runs 15 residues. The CDR3 is CASSLQGSSTDTQYF. CDR3 coding DNA: TGTGCCAGCAGCTTACAGGGTTCTAGCACAGATACGCAGTATTTT.

The chain joins TRBV4-1 to TRBJ1-2; 7 bases agree with TRBD1. Germline values: CDR1 MGHRA, CDR2 YSYEKL. V was pared by 0 bases and J by 0 bases, with 19 bases of the junction left unmatched. The CDR3 extends over 21 amino acids. CDR3 loop: CASSQEDRRTGLHTSNYGYTF. CDR3 bases: TGCGCCAGCAGCCAAGAAGATAGAAGGACAGGACTGCACACTTCTAACTATGGCTACACCTTC.

The rearrangement joins TRBV12-3 or TRBV12-4 to TRBJ1-3; D not certain. V was pared by 7 bases and J by 0 bases, with 7 bases between. CDR3 length: 13 amino acids. CDR3 protein: CASNRFSGNTIYF. In DNA, the CDR3 is TGTGCCAGCAACAGATTCTCTGGAAACACCATATATTTT.

The V call is TRBV27, the J call TRBJ2-7; D call uncertain. CDR1 MNHEY and CDR2 SMNVEV come from the germline V gene (reference sequence). The CDR3 runs 12 residues. The V end lost 11 bases, the J end lost 3 bases, and 14 bases lay between the germline ends. The CDR3 nucleotides read TGTGCCGGGTCAGGTTCTTTCTACGAGCAGTACTTC. Its protein product is CAGSGSFYEQYF.

The chain has TRBV19 and TRBJ1-2; D is ambiguous. The CDR3 totals 13 residues. Germline V gene lookup returns CDR1 LNHDA and CDR2 SQIVND (reference sequence). The V and J ends lost 7 bases and 1 base respectively, with 10 bases between them. CDR3 DNA: TGTGCCAGTACTCGAGGAGTTAACTATGGCTACACCTTC. Translating gives CASTRGVNYGYTF.

The chain uses TRBV28 and TRBJ1-2; TRBD1 is a possible D gene (5 bases). The CDR3 consists of 13 residues. CDR1 is MDHEN and CDR2 is SYDVKM in the germline V gene. V lost 7 bases, J lost 0 bases, and 9 bases lay in between. The CDR3 loop is CASKLQANYGYTF. For the CDR3, the DNA is TGTGCCAGCAAACTACAGGCTAACTATGGCTACACCTTC.

The rearrangement joins TRBV5-1 to TRBJ1-2; 7 bases are shared with TRBD1. J gave up 3 bases and V 4 bases, and 9 bases lay outside the gene matches. The CDR3 consists of 15 residues. Germline assignment: CDR1 SGHRS and CDR2 YFSETQ. The CDR3 DNA sequence: TGCGCCAGCAGCCCCGACAGGGTCTCCGACTATGGCTACACCTTC. Translating it yields CASSPDRVSDYGYTF. Filled out from reference TRBV5-1 and TRBJ1-2, the complete variable domain reads KAGVTQTPRYLIKTRGQQVTLSCSPISGHRSVSWYQQTPGQGLQFLFEYFSETQRNKGNFPGRFSGRQFSNSRSEMNVSTLELGDSALYLCASSPDRVSDYGYTFGSGTRLTVV.